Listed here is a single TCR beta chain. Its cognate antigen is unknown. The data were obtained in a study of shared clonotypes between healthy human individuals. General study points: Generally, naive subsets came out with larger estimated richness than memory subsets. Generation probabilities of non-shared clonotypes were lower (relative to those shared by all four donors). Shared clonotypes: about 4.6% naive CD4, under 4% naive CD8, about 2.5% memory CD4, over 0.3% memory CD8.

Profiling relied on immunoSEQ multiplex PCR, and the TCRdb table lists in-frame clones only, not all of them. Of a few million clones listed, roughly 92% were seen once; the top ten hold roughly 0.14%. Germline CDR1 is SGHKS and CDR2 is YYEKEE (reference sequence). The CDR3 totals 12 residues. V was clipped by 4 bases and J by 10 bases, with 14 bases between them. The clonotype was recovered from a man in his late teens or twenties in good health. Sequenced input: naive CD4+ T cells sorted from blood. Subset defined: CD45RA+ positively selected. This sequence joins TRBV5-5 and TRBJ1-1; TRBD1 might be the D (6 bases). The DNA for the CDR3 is TGTGCCAGCAGCGGTCAGGGGCGCCGAGCTTTCTTT. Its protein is CASSGQGRRAFF.